The 20 T cell receptor beta chains below all came from one sample that was sequenced in a study of blood T cell repertoires in COVID-19. This table comes from immunoSEQ multiplex PCR, and its TCRdb copy is limited to in-frame clones, with some not included. This table has tens of thousands of clones, around 83% appearing once. The sequenced sample consisted of peripheral blood. These receptor sequences come from a man aged 55-75 years with acute or convalescent COVID-19.

This chain connects TRBV6-5 to TRBJ1-1, with a possible D match to TRBD1 (5 bases). Germline V gene sequence: CDR1 MNHEY, CDR2 SVGAGI. This CDR3 has 11 residues. Trimming stripped 8 bases from V and 1 base from J, with 5 bases between. The CDR3 is CASQGNTEAFF. In DNA, the CDR3 is TGTGCCAGCCAGGGGAACACTGAAGCTTTCTTT.

The chain combines TRBV5-4 with TRBJ2-3; the match to TRBD2 covers 7 bases. V lost 5 bases to trimming and J lost 3 bases; unmatched junction nucleotides: 6. The CDR3 totals 14 residues. CDR1 is SGHNT and CDR2 is YYREEE in the germline V gene (reference sequence). DNA of the CDR3: TGTGCCAGCAGTACAGCGGGGTTGACAGATACGCAGTATTTT. Translating gives CASSTAGLTDTQYF.

This clone was seen a handful of times. The chain uses TRBV19 and TRBJ1-1, with 11 bases that match TRBD1. CDR1 is LNHDA and CDR2 is SQIVND in the germline V gene (reference sequence). The CDR3 is 14 amino acids. Trimming cost V 6 bases and J 8 bases; bases outside gene matches: 8. This CDR3 is CASRRTGGIIEAFF. In DNA form, the CDR3 reads TGTGCCAGTAGGCGGACAGGGGGCATAATAGAAGCTTTCTTT.

The gene calls are TRBV4-1 and TRBJ2-2; D not resolved. Germline CDR1 and CDR2: MGHRA and YSYEKL. This CDR3 is 17 amino acids long. Trimming removed 4 bases at V and 5 bases at J, with 20 bases between. This chain's CDR3 is CASSRGFLPRMTGELFF. The CDR3 DNA is TGCGCCAGCAGCCGAGGATTCCTCCCACGAATGACCGGGGAGCTGTTTTTT.

The CDR3 here is CASSGETGTGNQPQHF. For the CDR3, the DNA is TGTGCCAGCAGTGGGGAGACAGGGACTGGCAATCAGCCCCAGCATTTT. This sequence joins TRBV28 and TRBJ1-5, with 7 positions matching TRBD1. Germline trimming cut 5 bases from V and 2 bases from J; bases unmatched to any gene: 9. Germline lookup yields CDR1 MDHEN and CDR2 SYDVKM. The CDR3 is 16 amino acids.

The V gene is TRBV7-2, the J gene TRBJ2-2; TRBD2 aligns across 11 bases. The CDR3 runs 16 residues. Unmatched junction bases numbered 4, after V lost 3 bases and J lost 4 bases. Germline V gene lookup returns CDR1 SGHTA and CDR2 FQGNSA. The CDR3 region has the DNA TGTGCCAGCAGCTTGTTTAGCGGGGGGGCCACCGGGGAGCTGTTTTTT. It is translated as CASSLFSGGATGELFF.

At least ten counts were recorded for this clone. J is TRBJ2-1 and V is TRBV6-6; TRBD2 is a possible D gene (6 bases). Trimming cost V 6 bases and J 14 bases, with 11 bases left between them. Germline assignment: CDR1 MNHNY and CDR2 SVGAGI (reference sequence). The CDR3 runs to 10 residues. The CDR3 loop is CASRLAEEFF. CDR3 in DNA: TGTGCCAGCAGGTTAGCGGAGGAGTTCTTC.

The chain joins TRBV5-6 to TRBJ2-3; 8 bases are a match to TRBD1. The CDR3 runs to 16 residues. The germline gives CDR1 SGHDT, CDR2 YYEEEE. Trimming removed 4 bases from V and 1 base from J; junction bases left unmatched: 8. CDR3 amino acids: CASSPYRGQGTDTQYF. CDR3 nucleotides: TGTGCCAGCAGCCCATACAGGGGACAGGGCACAGATACGCAGTATTTT.

The chain couples TRBV12-3 or TRBV12-4 to TRBJ2-1; D is possibly TRBD2 (5 bases). This CDR3 has 12 amino acids. Trimming removed 6 bases from V and 10 bases from J, with 13 bases in between. The CDR3, as DNA: TGTGCCAGCAGAACAGAGGGTTGGGAGCAGTTCTTC. It codes for CASRTEGWEQFF.

CDR3 bases: TGTGCCAGCCCTCGGGGGAAGGCCAAAAACATTCAGTACTTC. Protein: CASPRGKAKNIQYF. The chain links TRBV3-1 (or the pseudogene TRBV3-2) to TRBJ2-4, with D perhaps TRBD2 (6 bases). This CDR3 has 14 amino acids. Germline CDR1 reads LGHDT; CDR2 reads YNNKEL (reference sequence). With 8 bases removed from V and 1 base from J, the gap between germline ends came to 12 bases.

The rearrangement joins TRBV18 to TRBJ2-1; 10 bases agree with TRBD2. Trimming removed 3 bases from V and 7 bases from J; junction bases left unmatched: 9. The CDR3 length is 16 residues. Germline V gene sequence: CDR1 KGHSH, CDR2 LQKENI. CDR3 amino acids: CASSPAEAGGLNEQFF. CDR3 nucleotide sequence: TGTGCCAGCTCACCCGCGGAAGCGGGGGGGTTAAATGAGCAGTTCTTC.

The chain combines TRBV7-9 with TRBJ1-4; weak D call: TRBD1 (6 bases). The CDR3 runs to 15 residues. The germline CDR1 and CDR2 sequences are SEHNR and FQNEAQ (reference sequence). Trimming shortened V by 4 bases and J by 3 bases, and 12 bases separated the two germline ends. CDR3 nucleotide sequence: TGTGCCAGCAGCTCAACAGGGATGGCTAATGAAAAACTGTTTTTT. This gives the protein CASSSTGMANEKLFF.

The V and J genes are TRBV2 and TRBJ1-2; D unclear. The V gene lost 6 bases and the J gene lost 4 bases, with 18 bases spanning the gap. The CDR3 loop spans 15 amino acids. CDR1 and CDR2 (germline): SNHLY, FYNNEI. CDR3 in amino acids: CASSGLSGSSYGYTF. The CDR3 DNA is TGTGCCAGCAGCGGATTATCAGGTTCGTCCTATGGCTACACCTTC.

The chain carries TRBV10-3 and TRBJ2-5; 12 nucleotides align to TRBD2. Germline lookup yields CDR1 ENHRY and CDR2 SYGVKD. The V gene end was trimmed by 6 bases and the J gene end by 4 bases; junction bases not matched to a gene: 6. The CDR3 consists of 15 residues. CDR3 loop: CAIRSSGGAIETQYF. For the CDR3, the DNA is TGTGCCATCAGGTCTAGCGGGGGGGCCATAGAGACCCAGTACTTC.

The chain joins TRBV3-1 (or the pseudogene TRBV3-2) to TRBJ2-7; D might be TRBD2 (7 bases). With 1 base removed from V and 3 bases from J, the gap between germline ends came to 13 bases. The CDR3 is 15 amino acids. Germline V gene sequence: CDR1 LGHDT, CDR2 YNNKEL (reference sequence). The CDR3 reads CASSQGGGIFYEQYF. DNA of the CDR3: TGTGCCAGCAGCCAAGGCGGGGGCATCTTCTACGAGCAGTACTTC.

The chain uses TRBV19 and TRBJ1-1; a weak D match, TRBD1 (5 bases). The germline V gene has CDR1 LNHDA and CDR2 SQIVND (reference sequence). The germline V and J ends were trimmed by 10 bases and 3 bases, with 9 bases remaining between them. The CDR3 extends over 11 amino acids. The CDR3 sequence: CATDSYTEAFF. DNA for the CDR3: TGTGCCACTGACAGTTACACTGAAGCTTTCTTT.

V usage is TRBV6-5 and J usage is TRBJ1-1, with 7 positions matching TRBD1. Germline V CDR1 and CDR2: MNHEY, SVGAGI. The V segment lost 8 bases and the J segment 2 bases; nucleotides outside the gene matches: 11. CDR3 length equals 15 residues. Here the CDR3 reads CASASPGQLNTEAFF. The CDR3 DNA reads as TGTGCCAGCGCGAGTCCGGGACAGTTAAACACTGAAGCTTTCTTT.

The sample holds one count of this clone. Here the CDR3 reads CASSLTGTGGYNSPLHF. The CDR3 bases are TGTGCCAGCAGTTTAACCGGGACAGGGGGCTATAATTCACCCCTCCACTTT. V and J are TRBV28 and TRBJ1-6, with 11 bases that match TRBD1. This CDR3 comprises 17 residues. Germline CDR1 reads MDHEN; CDR2 reads SYDVKM. V trimming: 2 bases; J trimming: 3 bases; junction bases outside the gene matches: 3. Full variable domain (remainder filled in from reference TRBV28 and TRBJ1-6): DVKVTQSSRYLVKRTGEKVFLECVQDMDHENMFWYRQDPGLGLRLIYFSYDVKMKEKGDIPEGYSVSREKKERFSLILESASTNQTSMYLCASSLTGTGGYNSPLHFGNGTRLTVT.

The CDR3 DNA is TGTGCCAGCAGACTAGACAGGGCTCGGGGGCCCCAGCATTTT. Amino acid sequence: CASRLDRARGPQHF. The chain is built from TRBV6-5 and TRBJ1-5, with TRBD1 matching over 7 bases. The CDR3 loop spans 14 amino acids. CDR1 is MNHEY, CDR2 SVGAGI, per germline. The junction had 11 bases not matched to a gene; V was cut back by 6 bases and J by 9 bases.

V and J are TRBV19 and TRBJ1-5; 8 bases align to TRBD1. Germline V gives CDR1 LNHDA, CDR2 SQIVND (reference sequence). The trim removed 9 bases at V and 6 bases at J, leaving 16 bases unmatched. CDR3 length equals 16 residues. The CDR3 spells CARYGGPTGEGQPQHF. CDR3 sequence (DNA): TGTGCCAGGTATGGGGGTCCGACAGGGGAGGGTCAGCCCCAGCATTTT.